The 18 T cell receptor beta chains below come from one sample, sequenced in a study of T cells in Graves' hyperthyroidism and ophthalmopathy. TCR beta CDR3 regions were amplified from RNA. TCR CDR3 underwent first-round RT-PCR with the HTBI primer set. TCRdb itself ran the multiplex PCR reads through MiXCR, one entry per CDR3 protein. The sample includes about 50,000 distinct CDR3 sequences, 49% of them seen just once. Sequencing was performed on blood. These receptors all stem from a woman aged 25 to 39 with Graves' ophthalmopathy.

As for this clonotype: Since no conserved phenylalanine or tryptophan closes the CDR3, a read error is the likely cause. This sequence joins TRBV5-6 and TRBJ1-1; no clear D. The germline V gene has CDR1 SGHDT and CDR2 YYEEEE. V gave up 0 bases and J gave up 11 bases, with 11 bases separating them. The CDR3 loop spans 12 amino acids. The CDR3 coding sequence is TGTGCCAGCAGCTTGGGCAAGGATGAGGCTTTCTCT. The encoded protein is CASSLGKDEAFS.

V gene TRBV10-3 combines with J gene TRBJ1-6; D unresolved. Trimming shortened V by 6 bases and J by 0 bases, and 12 bases separated the two germline ends. The CDR3 loop spans 16 amino acids. Germline V CDR1 and CDR2: ENHRY, SYGVKD. The CDR3 here is CAISPQLCSYNSPLHF. The CDR3, as DNA: TGTGCCATCAGCCCGCAGCTGTGCTCCTATAATTCACCCCTCCACTTT.

By sample fraction, this clonotype is medium-sized. The J gene is TRBJ2-7, the V gene TRBV10-3, with 7 bases lining up with TRBD2. Germline values: CDR1 ENHRY, CDR2 SYGVKD. There are 16 residues in the CDR3. V trimming: 3 bases; J trimming: 3 bases; junction bases outside the gene matches: 11. The CDR3 coding sequence is TGTGCCATCAGTGAACTAGCGTCGGGGGATGACTACGAGCAGTACTTC. Its translation: CAISELASGDDYEQYF.

CDR3 DNA sequence: TGTGCCAGCAGCGTTGTGGCCGGGAGGGGGGACGAGCAGTTCTTC. As protein: CASSVVAGRGDEQFF. This chain joins TRBV9 and TRBJ2-1, with 8 bases aligning to TRBD2. The CDR3 sequence is 15 residues long. The J segment lost 10 bases and the V segment lost 2 bases, leaving 11 bases of the junction unmatched. Germline CDR1 reads SGDLS; CDR2 reads YYNGEE. Based on the CDR3 plus reference TRBV9 and TRBJ2-1, the full variable domain is DSGVTQTPKHLITATGQRVTLRCSPRSGDLSVYWYQQSLDQGLQFLIQYYNGEERAKGNILERFSAQQFPDLHSELNLSSLELGDSALYFCASSVVAGRGDEQFFGPGTRLTVL.

This clonotype was seen more than once but under ten times. J is TRBJ2-1 and V is TRBV10-3; 15 bases are shared with TRBD2. The CDR3 has 17 amino acids. V lost 10 bases, J lost 9 bases, and 16 bases stayed unmatched. Germline CDR1 and CDR2: ENHRY and SYGVKD. CDR3 region: CASSSGTSGRLASEQFF. In DNA, the CDR3 is TGTGCCAGCTCATCAGGGACTAGCGGGAGGTTGGCCAGTGAGCAGTTCTTC.

The V and J genes are TRBV27 and TRBJ2-2; 7 positions agree with TRBD1. Germline V CDR1 and CDR2: MNHEY, SMNVEV (reference sequence). V dropped 5 bases and J dropped 2; count of bases not matched to a gene: 5. CDR3 size: 15 residues. CDR3 residues: CASSPGQANTGELFF. CDR3 DNA: TGTGCCAGCAGTCCTGGACAGGCCAACACCGGGGAGCTGTTTTTT.

This clonotype was counted many times. The CDR3 protein is CASSWVLASRANEQFF. The CDR3 DNA reads as TGTGCCAGCAGTTGGGTACTAGCGAGCCGAGCTAATGAGCAGTTCTTC. The V call is TRBV6-6, the J call TRBJ2-1, with 7 bases aligning to TRBD2. The CDR3 contains 16 residues. The germline CDR1 and CDR2 sequences are MNHNY and SVGAGI (reference sequence). Trimming at V came to 4 bases and at J to 7 bases, leaving 13 bases not matched to a gene.

This clonotype was picked up many times. The gene calls are TRBV27 and TRBJ2-1; 10 nucleotides align to TRBD2. Trimming at V came to 8 bases and at J to 0 bases, leaving 1 base not matched to a gene. Germline CDR1 is MNHEY and CDR2 is SMNVEV (reference sequence). This CDR3 comprises 14 residues. The CDR3 DNA is TGTGCCAGCCTAGCGGGAGACTCCTACAATGAGCAGTTCTTC. This sequence encodes CASLAGDSYNEQFF.

The sample holds many counts of this clonotype. This chain links TRBV28 with TRBJ1-4, with 8 nucleotides matching TRBD1. Looked up from germline, CDR1 is MDHEN and CDR2 is SYDVKM. This CDR3 is 14 amino acids long. The trim removed 7 bases at V and 7 bases at J, leaving 8 bases unmatched. As DNA, the CDR3 is TGTGCCAGCATCTCCTGGACAGGGTCTGAAAAACTGTTTTTT. This encodes CASISWTGSEKLFF.

The sample holds one count of this clonotype. The chain joins TRBV15 to TRBJ2-7; a weak D match, TRBD2 (5 bases). Germline V gene data show CDR1 as LNHNV and CDR2 as YYDKDF (reference sequence). CDR3 length: 16 residues. V was trimmed by 1 base and J by 2 bases, leaving 15 bases between them. Here the CDR3 DNA reads TGTGCCACCAGCAGAGGTGTGGGTCCGGGGACCTACGAGCAGTACTTC. This encodes CATSRGVGPGTYEQYF.

As for this clonotype: This sequence may be a read error, since a much larger clone differs from it by one base. The chain links TRBV14 to TRBJ2-7, with D unresolved. Trimming took off 0 bases at V and 5 bases at J, with 14 bases between the two ends. This CDR3 spans 15 amino acids. Germline assignment: CDR1 SGHDN and CDR2 FVKESK. DNA of the CDR3: TGTGCCAGCAGCCAAGAGTTAGGCAGTGCCGACGAGCAGTACTTC. Protein product: CASSQELGSADEQYF. Variable domain in full (rest from reference TRBV14 and TRBJ2-7): EAGVTQFPSHSVIEKGQTVTLRCDPISGHDNLYWYRRVMGKEIKFLLHFVKESKQDESGMPNNRFLAERTGGTYSTLKVQPAELEDSGVYFCASSQELGSADEQYFGPGTRLTVT.

On this clonotype: The conserved closing phenylalanine or tryptophan is absent in this CDR3, likely reflecting a read error. The limits of the CDR3 on the DNA are not certain, so only TCRdb's listed CDR3 is given. The chain joins TRBV4-1 to TRBJ1-2; the DNA was not used to check the table's D call, TRBD1. Inclusive of both ends, the CDR3 amounts to 8 amino acids. The V gene's germline CDR1 is MGHRA and CDR2 YSYEKL. The CDR3 loop reads CASSQLNR.

This clonotype showed up many times. J is TRBJ1-2 and V is TRBV20-1; weak D call: TRBD1 (5 bases). The V gene's germline CDR1 is DFQATT and CDR2 SNEGSKA (reference sequence). The CDR3 extends over 10 amino acids. In nucleotides, the CDR3 is TGCAGCTCGGGGCCGGGGGGCTACACCTTC. Protein: CSSGPGGYTF.

The gene calls are TRBV7-7 and TRBJ2-3, with TRBD2 identical over 8 bases. The germline CDR1 and CDR2 sequences are SSHAT and FNYEAQ (reference sequence). V lost 4 bases to trimming and J lost 11 bases; unmatched junction nucleotides: 11. This CDR3 region has 14 residues. The CDR3 DNA reads TGTGCCAGCAGCTGGGGACTAGGGGGGAATGAGCAGTATTTT. Translated, it gives CASSWGLGGNEQYF.

As for this clonotype: A read error may produce the germline difference seen at one junction end. V and J are TRBV12-3 or TRBV12-4 and TRBJ1-1, with D perhaps matching TRBD1 (6 bases). The CDR3 has 14 residues. The CDR3 DNA reads as TGTGCCGGCAGCGTAACAGGGAGGGACACTGAAGCTTGCTTT. The encoded protein is CAGSVTGRDTEACF.

This clonotype occurred once. One end of the junction varies from germline; a read error may be responsible. This chain connects TRBV4-1 to TRBJ2-7, with 10 nucleotides matching TRBD2. The CDR3 has 16 amino acids. Germline CDR1 MGHRA, CDR2 YSYEKL. For the CDR3, the DNA is TGTGCCAGCAGCCAGACGGGACTAGCGTGGAGGGGGGAGCAGTACTTC. Amino acid sequence: CASSQTGLAWRGEQYF.

This clonotype occurred many times. The gene calls are TRBV5-8 and TRBJ2-7; D gene ambiguous. Germline values: CDR1 SGHTS, CDR2 YDEGEE. The CDR3 covers 12 residues. The V gene lost 1 base and the J gene lost 6 bases, with 8 bases spanning the gap. The CDR3, as DNA: TGTGCCAGCAGCTTGTCGGGTGGCGAGCAGTACTTC. The encoded protein is CASSLSGGEQYF.

Points on this clonotype: One junction end disagrees with the germline gene, perhaps due to a read error. The CDR3: CASSEAGLFTAELFF. Written as DNA, the CDR3 is TGTGCCAGCAGCGAAGCGGGGCTCTTCACCGCGGAGCTGTTTTTT. This sequence joins TRBV9 and TRBJ2-2, with TRBD2 matching 7 bases. This CDR3 has 15 amino acids. Germline-derived CDR1 and CDR2 are SGDLS and YYNGEE.